This T cell receptor (beta chain) was recorded in a study of response to subunit inactivated influenza vaccine. Whole-study findings and limits: Authors suggested each seasonal influenza vaccination recruits few new T cells.

Each CDR3 protein is one row after TCRdb ran MiXCR on the RT-PCR reads. The table shows 540,000 or so distinct CDR3 sequences, with 10% to 15% occurring only once. Germline V CDR1 and CDR2: SQVTM, ANQGSEA. The CDR3 runs to 14 residues. V gave up 4 bases and J gave up 1 base, with 10 bases separating them. Details on this clonotype: What it binds is not known.

This chain uses TRBV29-1 with TRBJ2-2, with D unresolved. The TCR comes from a man aged 50-60 years who received an inactivated influenza vaccine. The material sequenced was PBMCs from blood, taken roughly 48 days after vaccination. CDR3 in amino acids: CSVVGWENTGELFF. The CDR3 DNA sequence: TGCAGCGTTGTCGGCTGGGAGAACACCGGGGAGCTGTTTTTT.